Listed here is a single TCR delta chain. A read error likely explains this, since a far larger clone differs by one base. At the DNA level, this CDR3 is encoded by other sequences in the same sample as well. This record comes from a study of γδ T cells in repeated Plasmodium falciparum infection. Turning to the study itself: Age- and gender-matched Australian children served as comparison for malaria-exposed Malian children. Over about 640 days, donors received four mosquito-bite P. falciparum NF54 infections.

TCRdb fed the multiplex PCR reads to CATT. This sample has 70,000 to 95,000 delta-chain clones; roughly 1.4% occur once, and the top ten carry around 8.1%. Looked up from germline, CDR1 is TSWWSYY and CDR2 is QGS. The CDR3 is 15 amino acids. The V gene lost 4 bases and the J gene lost 5 bases, with 17 bases spanning the gap. Gammadelta T cells were flow-sorted from PBMC into Vgamma9/Vdelta2+ and Vdelta2-negative populations for bulk analysis. This rearrangement joins TRDV1 to TRDJ1; D is unresolved. Germline matching of the DNA provided the J gene here, since TCRdb leaves it blank. The clonotype originates from a pool of human donors (malaria-infected and uninfected, not separated). Sequencing used gamma-delta T cells from blood. Written as DNA, the CDR3 is TGTGCTCTTGGGGGGCCGATCCGGGTTACTGATAAACTCATCTTT. Amino acid sequence: CALGGPIRVTDKLIF.